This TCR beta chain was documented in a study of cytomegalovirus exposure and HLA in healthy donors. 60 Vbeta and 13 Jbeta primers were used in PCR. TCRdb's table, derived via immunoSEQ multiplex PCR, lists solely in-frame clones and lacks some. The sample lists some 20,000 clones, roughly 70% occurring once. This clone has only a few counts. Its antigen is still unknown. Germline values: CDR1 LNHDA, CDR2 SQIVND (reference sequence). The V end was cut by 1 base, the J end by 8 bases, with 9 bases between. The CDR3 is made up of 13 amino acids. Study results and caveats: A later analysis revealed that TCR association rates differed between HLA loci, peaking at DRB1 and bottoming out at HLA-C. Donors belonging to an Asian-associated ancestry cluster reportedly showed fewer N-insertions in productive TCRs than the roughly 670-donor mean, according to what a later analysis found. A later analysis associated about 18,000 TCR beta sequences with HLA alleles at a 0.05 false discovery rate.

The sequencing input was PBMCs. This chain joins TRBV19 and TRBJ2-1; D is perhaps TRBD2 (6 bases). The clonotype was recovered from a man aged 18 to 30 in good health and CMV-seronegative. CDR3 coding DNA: TGTGCCAGTAGTATAGTCGGGAGTTATGAGCAGTTCTTC. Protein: CASSIVGSYEQFF.